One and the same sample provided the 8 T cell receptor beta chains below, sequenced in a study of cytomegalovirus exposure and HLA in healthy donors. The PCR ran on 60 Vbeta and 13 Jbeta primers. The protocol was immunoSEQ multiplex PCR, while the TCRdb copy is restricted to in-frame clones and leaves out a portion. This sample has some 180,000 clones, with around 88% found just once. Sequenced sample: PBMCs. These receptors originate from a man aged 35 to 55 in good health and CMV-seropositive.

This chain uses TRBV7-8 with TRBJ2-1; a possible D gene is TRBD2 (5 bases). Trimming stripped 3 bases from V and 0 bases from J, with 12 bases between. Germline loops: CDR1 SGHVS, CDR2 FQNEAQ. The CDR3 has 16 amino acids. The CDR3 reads CASSLELGGSYNEQFF. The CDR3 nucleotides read TGTGCCAGCAGCTTGGAGTTAGGAGGCTCCTACAATGAGCAGTTCTTC.

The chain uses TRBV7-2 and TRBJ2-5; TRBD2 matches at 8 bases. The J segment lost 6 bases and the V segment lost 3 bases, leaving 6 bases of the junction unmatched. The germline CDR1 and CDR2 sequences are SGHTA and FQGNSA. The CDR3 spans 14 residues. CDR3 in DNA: TGTGCCAGCAGCTTTAATCGGGGGGGAAAGACCCAGTACTTC. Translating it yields CASSFNRGGKTQYF. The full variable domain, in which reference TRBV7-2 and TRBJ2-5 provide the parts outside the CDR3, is GAGVSQSPSNKVTEKGKDVELRCDPISGHTALYWYRQSLGQGLEFLIYFQGNSAPDKSGLPSDRFSAERTGGSVSTLTIQRTQQEDSAVYLCASSFNRGGKTQYFGPGTRLLVL.

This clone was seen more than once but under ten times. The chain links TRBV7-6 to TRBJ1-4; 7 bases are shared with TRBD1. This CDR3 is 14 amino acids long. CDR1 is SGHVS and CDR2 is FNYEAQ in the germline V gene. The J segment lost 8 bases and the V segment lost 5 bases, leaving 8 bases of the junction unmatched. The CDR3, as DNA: TGTGCCAGCAGCCACCGGGACAGCCTGGAAAAACTGTTTTTT. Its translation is CASSHRDSLEKLFF.

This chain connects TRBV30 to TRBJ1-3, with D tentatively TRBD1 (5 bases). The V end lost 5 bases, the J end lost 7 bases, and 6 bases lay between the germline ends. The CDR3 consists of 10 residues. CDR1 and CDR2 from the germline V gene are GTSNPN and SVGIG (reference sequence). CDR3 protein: CAWGGNTIYF. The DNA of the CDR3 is TGTGCCTGGGGGGGGAACACCATATATTTT.

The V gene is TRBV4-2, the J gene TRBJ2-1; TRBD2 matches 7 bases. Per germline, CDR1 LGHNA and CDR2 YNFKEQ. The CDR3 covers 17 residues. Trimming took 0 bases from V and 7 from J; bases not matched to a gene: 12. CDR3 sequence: CASSQDRRAVGGNEQFF. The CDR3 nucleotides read TGTGCCAGCAGCCAAGATCGGCGGGCGGTGGGGGGGAATGAGCAGTTCTTC.

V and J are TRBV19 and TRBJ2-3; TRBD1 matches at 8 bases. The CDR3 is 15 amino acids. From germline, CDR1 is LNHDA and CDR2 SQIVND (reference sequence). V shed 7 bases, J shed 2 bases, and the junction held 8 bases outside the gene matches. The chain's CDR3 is CASMYRGKFTDTQYF. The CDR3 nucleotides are TGTGCCAGTATGTACAGGGGGAAATTCACAGATACGCAGTATTTT.

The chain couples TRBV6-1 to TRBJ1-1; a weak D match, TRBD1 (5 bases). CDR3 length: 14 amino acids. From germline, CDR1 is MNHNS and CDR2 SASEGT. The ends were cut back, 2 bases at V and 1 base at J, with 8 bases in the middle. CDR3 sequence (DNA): TGTGCCAGCAGTGAACAAACAGGGAACACTGAAGCTTTCTTT. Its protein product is CASSEQTGNTEAFF.

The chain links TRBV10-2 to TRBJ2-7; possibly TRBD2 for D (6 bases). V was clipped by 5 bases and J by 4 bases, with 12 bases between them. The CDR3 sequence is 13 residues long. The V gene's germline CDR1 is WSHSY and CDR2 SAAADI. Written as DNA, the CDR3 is TGCGCCAGCAGTCCGGGAGCGGTATACGAGCAGTACTTC. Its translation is CASSPGAVYEQYF.